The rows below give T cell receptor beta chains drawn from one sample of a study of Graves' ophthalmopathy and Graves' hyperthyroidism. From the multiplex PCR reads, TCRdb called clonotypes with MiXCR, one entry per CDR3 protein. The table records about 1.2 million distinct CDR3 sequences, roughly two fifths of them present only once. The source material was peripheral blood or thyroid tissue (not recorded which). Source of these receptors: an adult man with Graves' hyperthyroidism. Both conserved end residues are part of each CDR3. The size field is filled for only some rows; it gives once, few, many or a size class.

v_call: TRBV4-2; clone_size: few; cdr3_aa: CASSQDPQETQYF
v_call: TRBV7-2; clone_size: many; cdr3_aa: CASSSHGPQHF
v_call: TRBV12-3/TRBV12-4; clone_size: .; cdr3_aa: CASSLVMGVYGYTF
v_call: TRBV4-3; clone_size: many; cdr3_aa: CASSQGGQVFYGYTF
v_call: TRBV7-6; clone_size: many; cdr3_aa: CASSARTGGSGYTF
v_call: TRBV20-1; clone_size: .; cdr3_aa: CSDRAGHLEKLFF
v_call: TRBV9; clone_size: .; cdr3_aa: CASSVGGSGYGYTF
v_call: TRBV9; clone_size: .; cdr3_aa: CASSVEGANTGELFF
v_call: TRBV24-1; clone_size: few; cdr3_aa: CATSDSGQGLTGELFF
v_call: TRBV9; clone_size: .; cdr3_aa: CASSVAVGDSPLHF
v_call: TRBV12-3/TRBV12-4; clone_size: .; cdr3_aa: CASSHHTGETQYF
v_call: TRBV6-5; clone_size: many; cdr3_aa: CASSYDGGYTF
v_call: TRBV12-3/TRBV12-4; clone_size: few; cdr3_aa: CASSLSVDTEAFF
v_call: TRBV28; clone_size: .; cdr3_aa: CASQDSLYEQYF
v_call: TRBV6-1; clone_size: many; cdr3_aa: CASSEEAQYF
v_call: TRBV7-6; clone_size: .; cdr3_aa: CASRPQQGFDSPLHF
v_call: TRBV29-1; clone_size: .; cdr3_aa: CSSGAGSGQPQHF
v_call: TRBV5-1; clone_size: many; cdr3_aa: CASSPGQGASEAFF
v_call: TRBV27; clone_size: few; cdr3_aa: CASSLTQVYQPQHF
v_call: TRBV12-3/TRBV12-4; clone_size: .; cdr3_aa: CASSLRDPSNQPQHF
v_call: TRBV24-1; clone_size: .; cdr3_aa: CATSDPGQNGELFF
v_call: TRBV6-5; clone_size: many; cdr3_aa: CASSWEQHGYTF
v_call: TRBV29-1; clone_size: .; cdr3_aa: CSVGRTGDNVLTF
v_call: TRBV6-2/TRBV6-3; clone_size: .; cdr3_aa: CASSYSETEAFF
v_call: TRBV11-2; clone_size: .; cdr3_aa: CASSLGDSGVQTQYF
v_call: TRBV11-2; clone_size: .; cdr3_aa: CASSFLSGSKGYEQYF
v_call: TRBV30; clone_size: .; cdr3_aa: CAWCRGQGKTEAFF
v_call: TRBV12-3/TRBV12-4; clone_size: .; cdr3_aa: CASRRQGPGNTF
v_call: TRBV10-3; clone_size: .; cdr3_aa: CASGGGGNYNGYTF
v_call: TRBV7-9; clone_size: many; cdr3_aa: CASSLETGLYNEQFF
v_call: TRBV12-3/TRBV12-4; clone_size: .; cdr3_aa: CASSLIGWASSGQYF
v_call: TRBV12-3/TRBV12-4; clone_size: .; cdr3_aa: CASGPLGARTEAFF
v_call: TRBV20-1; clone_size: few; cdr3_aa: CSANYQETQYF
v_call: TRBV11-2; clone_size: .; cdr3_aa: CASSQGLLAGATGELFF
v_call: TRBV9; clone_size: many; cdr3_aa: CASSVAAGLNQPQHF
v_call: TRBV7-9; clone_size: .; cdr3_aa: CASRSGTPNTGELFF
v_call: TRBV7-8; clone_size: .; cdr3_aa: CASIEGQGIQLGVDTF
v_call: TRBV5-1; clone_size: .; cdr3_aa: CASSVGTSGIYEQYF
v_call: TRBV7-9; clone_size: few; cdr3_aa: CASSSGTGGAQQYF
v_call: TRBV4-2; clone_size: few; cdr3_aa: CASSQESGTPYEQYF
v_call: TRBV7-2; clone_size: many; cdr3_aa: CASSLGGPRGETQYF
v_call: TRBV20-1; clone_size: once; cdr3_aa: CSARSDRGLGNTEAFF